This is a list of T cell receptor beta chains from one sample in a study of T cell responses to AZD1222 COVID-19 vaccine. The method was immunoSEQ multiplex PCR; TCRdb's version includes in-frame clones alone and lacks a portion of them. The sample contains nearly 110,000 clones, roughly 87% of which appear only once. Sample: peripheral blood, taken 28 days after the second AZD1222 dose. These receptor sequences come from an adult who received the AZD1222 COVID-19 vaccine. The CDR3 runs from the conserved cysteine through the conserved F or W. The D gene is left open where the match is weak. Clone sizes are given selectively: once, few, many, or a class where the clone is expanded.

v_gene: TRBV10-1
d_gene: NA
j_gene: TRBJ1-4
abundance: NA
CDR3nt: TGCGCCAGCAGTGAGGGAAGAGGTGAAAAACTGTTTTTT
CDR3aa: CASSEGRGEKLFF

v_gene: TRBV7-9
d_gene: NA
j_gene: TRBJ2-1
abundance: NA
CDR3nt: TGTGCCAGCAGCTTACAAGACAATGAGCAGTTCTTC
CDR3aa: CASSLQDNEQFF

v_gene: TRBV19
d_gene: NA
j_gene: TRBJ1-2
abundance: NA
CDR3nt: TGTGCCAGTAGTATAGTAAGGGTTCCGGGGAGCGGCTACACCTTC
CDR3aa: CASSIVRVPGSGYTF

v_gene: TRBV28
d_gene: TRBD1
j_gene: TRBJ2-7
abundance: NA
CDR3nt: TGTGCCAGCATGGGAGTGGGACAGGGTGTCTACGAGCAGTACTTC
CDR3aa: CASMGVGQGVYEQYF

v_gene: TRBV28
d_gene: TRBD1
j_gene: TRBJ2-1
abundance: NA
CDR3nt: TGTGCCAGCAGTCGAGGACAGGGGGCCAATGAGCAGTTCTTC
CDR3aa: CASSRGQGANEQFF

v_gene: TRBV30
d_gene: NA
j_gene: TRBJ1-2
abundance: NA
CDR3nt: TGTGCCCGGCACCTGGCCGGGAGTAATGGCTACACCTTC
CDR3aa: CARHLAGSNGYTF

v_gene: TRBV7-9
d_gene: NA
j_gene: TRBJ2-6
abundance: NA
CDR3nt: TGTGCCAGCAGCTCGATCTCTGGGGCCAACGTCCTGACTTTC
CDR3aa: CASSSISGANVLTF

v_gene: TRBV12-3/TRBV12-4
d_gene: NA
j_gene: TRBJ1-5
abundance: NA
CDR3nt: TGTGCCAGCAGTTTAAGTCACAATCAGCCCCAGCATTTT
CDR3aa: CASSLSHNQPQHF

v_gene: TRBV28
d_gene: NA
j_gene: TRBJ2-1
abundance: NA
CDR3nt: TGTGCCAGCAGTTCTCGGGGGAGTCAGTCCGCTGAGCAGTTCTTC
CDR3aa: CASSSRGSQSAEQFF

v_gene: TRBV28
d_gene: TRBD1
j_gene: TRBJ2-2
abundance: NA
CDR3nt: TGTGCCAGCAAAACAGGGGGGCCTTTCACCGGGGAGCTGTTTTTT
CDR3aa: CASKTGGPFTGELFF

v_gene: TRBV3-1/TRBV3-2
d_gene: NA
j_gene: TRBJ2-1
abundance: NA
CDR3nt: TGTGCCAGCAGCCGAACCTACAATGAGCAGTTCTTC
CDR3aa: CASSRTYNEQFF

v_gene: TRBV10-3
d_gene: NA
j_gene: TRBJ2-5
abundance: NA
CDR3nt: TGTGCCATCTCAGTCGAAACACTGACGAGTGCGACCCAGTACTTC
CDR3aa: CAISVETLTSATQYF

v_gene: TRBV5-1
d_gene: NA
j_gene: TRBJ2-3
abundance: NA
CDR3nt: TGCGCCAGCAGATACGGACAAACTAGCACAGATACGCAGTATTTT
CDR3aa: CASRYGQTSTDTQYF

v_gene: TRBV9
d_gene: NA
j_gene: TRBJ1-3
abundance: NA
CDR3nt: TGTGCCAGCAGCGTCGAAGGGGCAGCGGTAGGTGGAAACACCATATATTTT
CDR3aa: CASSVEGAAVGGNTIYF

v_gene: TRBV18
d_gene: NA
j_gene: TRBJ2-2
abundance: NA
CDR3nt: TGTGCCAGCTCACCAAGCGTAGGCACCGGGGAGCTGTTTTTT
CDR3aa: CASSPSVGTGELFF

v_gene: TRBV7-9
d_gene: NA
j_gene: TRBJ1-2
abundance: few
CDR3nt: TGTGCCAGCAGCTTATCACAGGGCTATGGCTACACCTTC
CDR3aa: CASSLSQGYGYTF

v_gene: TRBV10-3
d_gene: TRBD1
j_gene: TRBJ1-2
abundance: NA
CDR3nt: TGTGCCACCGTGCGGGACAGGACCTATGGCTACACCTTC
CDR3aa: CATVRDRTYGYTF

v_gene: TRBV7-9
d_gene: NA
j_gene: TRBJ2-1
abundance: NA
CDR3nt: TGTGCCAGCAGCCAAAGGCTCGGAGAAAAGGATGAGCAGTTCTTC
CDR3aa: CASSQRLGEKDEQFF

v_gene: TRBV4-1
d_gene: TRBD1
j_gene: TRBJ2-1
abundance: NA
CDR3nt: TGCGCCAGCAGCCAGGGGACAGGGATGGGCAATGAGCAGTTCTTC
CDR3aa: CASSQGTGMGNEQFF

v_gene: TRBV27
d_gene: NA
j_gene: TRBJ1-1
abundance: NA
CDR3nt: TGTGCCAGCAGTCTGAACCACTACACTGAAGCTTTCTTT
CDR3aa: CASSLNHYTEAFF

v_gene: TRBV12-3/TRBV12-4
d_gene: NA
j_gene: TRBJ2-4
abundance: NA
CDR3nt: TGTGCCAGCAGTTTTGGGGATGAGGACATTCAGTACTTC
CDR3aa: CASSFGDEDIQYF

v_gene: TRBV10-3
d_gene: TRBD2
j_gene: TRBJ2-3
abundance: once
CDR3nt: TGTGCCATCAGTGAGGAGGGACTAGAGACAGATACGCAGTATTTT
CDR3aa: CAISEEGLETDTQYF

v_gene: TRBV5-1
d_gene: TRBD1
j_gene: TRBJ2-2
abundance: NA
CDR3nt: TGCGCCAGCAGCCCGGCCGGGACAGGTAACACCGGGGAGCTGTTTTTT
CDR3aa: CASSPAGTGNTGELFF

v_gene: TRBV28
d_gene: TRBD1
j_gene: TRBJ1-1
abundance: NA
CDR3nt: TGTGCCAGCAGAATACCAGGACAGGAATTCAACACTGAAGCTTTCTTT
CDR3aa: CASRIPGQEFNTEAFF

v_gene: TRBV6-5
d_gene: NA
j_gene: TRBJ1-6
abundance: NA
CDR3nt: TGTGCCACCGCCGTAGGTGGCTCCTATAATTCACCCCTCCACTTT
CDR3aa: CATAVGGSYNSPLHF

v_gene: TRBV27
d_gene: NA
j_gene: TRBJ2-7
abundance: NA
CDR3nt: TGTGCCAGCAGTTTATCAGGGGAAGCCTACGAGCAGTACTTC
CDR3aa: CASSLSGEAYEQYF

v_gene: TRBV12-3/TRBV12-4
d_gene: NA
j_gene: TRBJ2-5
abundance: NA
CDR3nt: TGTGCCAGCAGTCGACCGGGACCCATGACCCAGTACTTC
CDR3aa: CASSRPGPMTQYF

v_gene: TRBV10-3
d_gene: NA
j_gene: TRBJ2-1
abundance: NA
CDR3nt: TGTGCCATCAGCGAGGGAGGGGGCCATGAGCAGTTCTTC
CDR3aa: CAISEGGGHEQFF

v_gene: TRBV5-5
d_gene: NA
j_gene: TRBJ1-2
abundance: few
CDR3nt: TGTGCCAGCAGCCCCGATAGTGGAGGGTATGGCTACACCTTC
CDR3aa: CASSPDSGGYGYTF